The 15 T cell receptor beta chains presented below share a single source sample, sequenced in a study of blood T cell repertoires in COVID-19. Clones were sequenced by immunoSEQ multiplex PCR, and TCRdb holds only the in-frame ones, with some missing. The table has approximately 180,000 clones, 80% to 90% seen once. Sequences were obtained from PBMCs or T cells enriched from blood (not recorded which). These receptors all come from a man in his fifties who had recovered from COVID-19.

The CDR3: CASSLAAGTKNTGELFF. As DNA, the CDR3 is TGCGCCAGCAGCTTGGCGGCCGGGACAAAGAACACCGGGGAGCTGTTTTTT. The rearrangement links TRBV5-1 to TRBJ2-2; TRBD1 is a possible D gene (6 bases). The germline V gene encodes CDR1 SGHRS and CDR2 YFSETQ. Trimming took 0 bases from V and 1 from J, leaving 13 bases between them. The CDR3 consists of 17 residues.

This clone was detected once. The J gene is TRBJ2-7, the V gene TRBV27, with D possibly TRBD2 on 5 matching bases. Germline V gene data show CDR1 as MNHEY and CDR2 as SMNVEV (reference sequence). V was shortened by 3 bases and J by 3 bases, with 12 bases between the two germline ends. The CDR3 extends over 14 amino acids. CDR3 sequence: CASSFLPGDYEQYF. In DNA form, the CDR3 reads TGTGCCAGCAGTTTCCTTCCCGGGGACTACGAGCAGTACTTC.

The chain employs TRBV5-1 and TRBJ2-2, with TRBD2 matching 10 bases. Trimming took 4 bases from V and 1 from J; bases not matched to a gene: 1. This CDR3 has 15 residues. The germline V gene has CDR1 SGHRS and CDR2 YFSETQ. CDR3 DNA sequence: TGCGCCAGCAGCAGGACTAGCGGGAACACCGGGGAGCTGTTTTTT. Protein: CASSRTSGNTGELFF.

The chain links TRBV9 to TRBJ2-7; TRBD1 matches 8 bases. Per germline, CDR1 SGDLS and CDR2 YYNGEE. The CDR3 covers 13 residues. The V gene end was trimmed by 3 bases and the J gene end by 3 bases; junction bases not matched to a gene: 2. CDR3 in amino acids: CASSAGTGYEQYF. The CDR3 DNA reads as TGTGCCAGCAGCGCCGGGACAGGCTACGAGCAGTACTTC.

J is TRBJ1-1 and V is TRBV18; 10 positions agree with TRBD1. CDR3 size: 14 residues. J was trimmed by 3 bases and V by 6 bases; bases with no gene match: 4. CDR1 KGHSH and CDR2 LQKENI come from the germline V gene. CDR3 loop: CASSPGTGDTEAFF. The CDR3, as DNA: TGTGCCAGCTCGCCTGGGACAGGGGACACTGAAGCTTTCTTT.

The chain couples TRBV7-6 to TRBJ1-2; D is possibly TRBD1 (6 bases). The ends were cut back, 1 base at V and 7 bases at J, with 19 bases in the middle. This CDR3 comprises 16 residues. Germline V gene lookup returns CDR1 SGHVS and CDR2 FNYEAQ. CDR3 DNA sequence: TGTGCCAGCAGCTTAGAGGGCAGGGGAAGTTTGAGTGGCTACACCTTC. This translates into CASSLEGRGSLSGYTF.

The chain recombines TRBV7-9 with TRBJ2-7; 10 bases map to TRBD1. The CDR3 has 14 amino acids. V gave up 5 bases and J gave up 6 bases; unmatched junction bases: 7. Germline V gene data show CDR1 as SEHNR and CDR2 as FQNEAQ (reference sequence). The CDR3 protein is CASSHRDRGREQYF. CDR3 coding DNA: TGTGCCAGCAGCCACCGGGACAGGGGACGCGAGCAGTACTTC.

The rearrangement links TRBV29-1 to TRBJ2-7; 8 bases line up with TRBD2. Germline trimming cut 0 bases from V and 4 bases from J; bases unmatched to any gene: 5. The CDR3 is 14 amino acids. Germline CDR1 reads SQVTM; CDR2 reads ANQGSEA. The CDR3 spells CSVEDRAGGYEQYF. DNA of the CDR3: TGCAGCGTTGAAGATCGTGCGGGGGGTTACGAGCAGTACTTC.

The chain recombines TRBV3-1 (or the pseudogene TRBV3-2) with TRBJ2-6; TRBD1 matches 7 bases. Looked up from germline, CDR1 is LGHDT and CDR2 is YNNKEL (reference sequence). The CDR3 is made up of 19 amino acids. V shed 0 bases, J shed 0 bases, and the junction held 8 bases outside the gene matches. The CDR3 region has the DNA TGTGCCAGCAGCCAAGATGTCTGGGACAGCACCTCTGGGGCCAACGTCCTGACTTTC. Its protein product is CASSQDVWDSTSGANVLTF.

The genes are TRBV19 and TRBJ2-7; D possibly corresponds to TRBD2 (5 bases). Deletions cut 3 bases from V and 3 bases from J, with 15 bases between. The CDR3 is made up of 15 amino acids. Germline V CDR1 and CDR2: LNHDA, SQIVND (reference sequence). CDR3 region: CASSIVRGRGYEQYF. In nucleotides, the CDR3 is TGTGCCAGTAGTATTGTCCGGGGAAGAGGCTACGAGCAGTACTTC.

Only one count was recorded for this clone. The chain employs TRBV28 and TRBJ1-5; 7 bases line up with TRBD1. The CDR3 covers 18 residues. V trimming: 6 bases; J trimming: 4 bases; junction bases outside the gene matches: 18. Germline assignment: CDR1 MDHEN and CDR2 SYDVKM. The CDR3 loop is CASRQTDSPGQTNQPQHF. Written as DNA, the CDR3 is TGTGCCAGCAGACAGACCGATTCGCCGGGACAGACAAATCAGCCCCAGCATTTT.

A single count supports this clone. The V and J genes are TRBV7-2 and TRBJ2-4; the D gene is possibly TRBD2 (5 bases). Trimming stripped 6 bases from V and 0 bases from J, with 15 bases between. Germline values: CDR1 SGHTA, CDR2 FQGNSA. The CDR3 contains 16 residues. Here the CDR3 reads CASRTGVQIAKNIQYF. The CDR3 DNA is TGTGCCAGCAGGACCGGGGTGCAGATAGCCAAAAACATTCAGTACTTC.

The chain recombines TRBV5-1 with TRBJ1-5; D is ambiguous. This CDR3 comprises 15 residues. Germline CDR1 is SGHRS and CDR2 is YFSETQ. The germline V and J ends were trimmed by 0 bases and 4 bases, with 11 bases remaining between them. The chain's CDR3 is CASSLVGQVNQPQHF. DNA of the CDR3: TGCGCCAGCAGCTTGGTTGGGCAGGTGAATCAGCCCCAGCATTTT.

J is TRBJ2-7 and V is TRBV28; 10 bases align to TRBD1. Germline-derived CDR1 and CDR2 are MDHEN and SYDVKM. The CDR3 is 15 residues long. V was pared by 5 bases and J by 4 bases, with 8 bases of the junction left unmatched. CDR3: CASSGPGQGSYEQYF. The CDR3 DNA sequence: TGTGCCAGCAGTGGCCCGGGACAGGGGAGTTACGAGCAGTACTTC.

This clone has ten or more counts. V is TRBV12-3 or TRBV12-4 and J is TRBJ2-2; D gene uncertain. V gave up 8 bases and J gave up 9 bases, with 4 bases separating them. This CDR3 region has 9 residues. CDR3 in amino acids: CASGRELFF. CDR3 coding DNA: TGTGCCAGCGGCAGGGAGCTGTTTTTT.